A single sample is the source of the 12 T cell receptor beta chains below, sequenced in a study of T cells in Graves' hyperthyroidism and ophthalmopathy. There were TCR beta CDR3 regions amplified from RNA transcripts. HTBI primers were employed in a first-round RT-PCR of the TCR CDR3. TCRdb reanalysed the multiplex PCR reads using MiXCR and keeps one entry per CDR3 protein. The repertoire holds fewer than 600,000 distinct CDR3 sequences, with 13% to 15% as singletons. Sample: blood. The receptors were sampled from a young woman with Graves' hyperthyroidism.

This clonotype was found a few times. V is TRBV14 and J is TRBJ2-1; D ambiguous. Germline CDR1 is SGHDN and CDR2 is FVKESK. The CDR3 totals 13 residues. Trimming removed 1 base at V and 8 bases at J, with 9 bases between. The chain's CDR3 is CASSQAGIYEQFF. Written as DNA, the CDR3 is TGTGCCAGCAGCCAAGCAGGTATTTATGAGCAGTTCTTC.

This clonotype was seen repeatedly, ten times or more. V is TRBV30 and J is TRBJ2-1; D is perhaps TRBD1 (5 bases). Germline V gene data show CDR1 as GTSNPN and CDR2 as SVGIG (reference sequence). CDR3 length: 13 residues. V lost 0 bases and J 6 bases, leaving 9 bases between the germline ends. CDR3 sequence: CAWSVQVSNEQFF. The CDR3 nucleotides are TGTGCCTGGAGTGTACAGGTGTCCAATGAGCAGTTCTTC.

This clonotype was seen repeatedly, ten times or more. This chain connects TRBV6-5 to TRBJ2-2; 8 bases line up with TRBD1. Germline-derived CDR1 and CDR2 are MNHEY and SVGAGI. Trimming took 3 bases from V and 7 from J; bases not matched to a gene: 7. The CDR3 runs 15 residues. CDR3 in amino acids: CASSYLQGADGELFF. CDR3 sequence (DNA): TGTGCCAGCAGTTATCTGCAGGGGGCGGACGGGGAGCTGTTTTTT.

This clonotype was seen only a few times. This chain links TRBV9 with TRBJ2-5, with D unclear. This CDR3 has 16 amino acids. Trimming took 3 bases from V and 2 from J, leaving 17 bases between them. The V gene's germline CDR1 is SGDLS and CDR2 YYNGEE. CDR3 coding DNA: TGTGCCAGCAGCGCCCCCCTGATAGGGCGACAAGAGACCCAGTACTTC. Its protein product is CASSAPLIGRQETQYF.

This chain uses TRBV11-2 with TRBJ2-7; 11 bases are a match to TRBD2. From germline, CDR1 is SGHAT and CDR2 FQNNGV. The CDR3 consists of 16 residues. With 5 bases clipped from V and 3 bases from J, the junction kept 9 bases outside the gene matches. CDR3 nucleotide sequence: TGTGCCAGCAGCCCTCTAGCGGGAGGCCTAATCTACGAGCAGTACTTC. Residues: CASSPLAGGLIYEQYF.

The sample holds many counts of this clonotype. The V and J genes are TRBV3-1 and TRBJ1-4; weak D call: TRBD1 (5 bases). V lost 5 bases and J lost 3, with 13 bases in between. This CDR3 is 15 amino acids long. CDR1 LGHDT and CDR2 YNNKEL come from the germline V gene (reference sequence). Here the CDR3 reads CASSSTGRSNEKLFF. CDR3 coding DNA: TGTGCCAGCAGCTCGACGGGACGGTCTAATGAAAAACTGTTTTTT.

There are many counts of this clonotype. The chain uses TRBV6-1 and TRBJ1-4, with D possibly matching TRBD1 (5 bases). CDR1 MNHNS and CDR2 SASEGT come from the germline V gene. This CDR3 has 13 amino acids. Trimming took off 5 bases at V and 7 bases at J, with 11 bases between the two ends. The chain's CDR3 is CASSTDMSEKLFF. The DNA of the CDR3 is TGTGCCAGCAGTACGGACATGAGTGAAAAACTGTTTTTT.

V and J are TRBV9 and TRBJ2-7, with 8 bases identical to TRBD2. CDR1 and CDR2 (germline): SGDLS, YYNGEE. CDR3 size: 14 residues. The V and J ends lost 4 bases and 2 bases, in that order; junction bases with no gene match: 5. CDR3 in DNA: TGTGCCAGCAGCCTCCGGGAGGGCCCCTACGAGCAGTACGTC. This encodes CASSLREGPYEQYV.

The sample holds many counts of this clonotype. CDR3 protein: CASGATGNTEAFF. CDR3 coding DNA: TGTGCTAGTGGCGCCACAGGGAACACTGAAGCTTTCTTT. This chain uses TRBV12-5 with TRBJ1-1; D may be TRBD1 (5 bases). V was pared by 6 bases and J by 1 base, with 9 bases between. The germline CDR1 and CDR2 sequences are LGHNT and FRNRAP. This CDR3 spans 13 amino acids.

The CDR3 nucleotides are TGTGCCAGCAGCTCTTCATCCAGGCCCGGTACAGAGCAGTTCTTC. Its protein is CASSSSSRPGTEQFF. The rearrangement joins TRBV7-9 to TRBJ2-1; D is unresolved. This CDR3 is built from 15 residues. With 4 bases removed from V and 10 bases from J, the gap between germline ends came to 20 bases. Germline CDR1 is SEHNR and CDR2 is FQNEAQ (reference sequence).

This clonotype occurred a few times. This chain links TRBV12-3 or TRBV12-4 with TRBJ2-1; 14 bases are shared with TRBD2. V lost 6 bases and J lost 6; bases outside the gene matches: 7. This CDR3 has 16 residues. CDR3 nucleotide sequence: TGTGCCAGCAGCACCGGGACTAGCGGGAGTGGCAATGAGCAGTTCTTC. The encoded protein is CASSTGTSGSGNEQFF.

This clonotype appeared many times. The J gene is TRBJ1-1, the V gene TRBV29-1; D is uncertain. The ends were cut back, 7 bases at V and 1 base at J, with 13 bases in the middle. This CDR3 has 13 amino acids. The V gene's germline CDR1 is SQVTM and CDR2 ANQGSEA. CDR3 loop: CSAPQASNTEAFF. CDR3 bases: TGCAGCGCCCCGCAGGCATCGAACACTGAAGCTTTCTTT.